These 2 T cell receptor beta chains share one sample of origin, sequenced in a study of PD-1 blockade in mismatch repair-deficient tumors. Assay: immunoSEQ multiplex PCR; the TCRdb copy retains only in-frame clones and omits some. The sample has approximately 100,000 clones; 70% to 85% are singletons. This specimen consisted of peripheral blood, obtained about 33 weeks after starting pembrolizumab. These TCRs come from an adult with mismatch repair-deficient cancer.

J is TRBJ2-7 and V is TRBV9; 8 bases line up with TRBD2. Germline V gene data show CDR1 as SGDLS and CDR2 as YYNGEE. The CDR3 is made up of 14 amino acids. J was trimmed by 7 bases and V by 4 bases; bases with no gene match: 10. The CDR3, as DNA: TGTGCCAGCAGCCAGCGGGAGATGTCGGGAGAGCAGTACTTC. Translated, it gives CASSQREMSGEQYF.

This chain links TRBV2 with TRBJ2-3, with D perhaps TRBD2 (5 bases). Trimming took 8 bases from V and 2 from J, leaving 20 bases between them. CDR1 is SNHLY and CDR2 is FYNNEI in the germline V gene. The CDR3 totals 16 residues. CDR3 residues: CASRSRAAENTDTQYF. DNA of the CDR3: TGTGCCAGCCGCAGTAGGGCAGCGGAGAACACAGATACGCAGTATTTT. Complete variable domain (other parts from reference TRBV2 and TRBJ2-3): EPEVTQTPSHQVTQMGQEVILRCVPISNHLYFYWYRQILGQKVEFLVSFYNNEISEKSEIFDDQFSVERPDGSNFTLKIRSTKLEDSAMYFCASRSRAAENTDTQYFGPGTRLTVL.